The 24 T cell receptor beta chains presented below share a single source sample, sequenced in a study of OX40 agonist ivuxolimab in advanced cancers. Assay: immunoSEQ multiplex PCR; the TCRdb copy retains only in-frame clones and omits some. The table lists roughly 71,000 clones, approximately 80% of them singletons. This specimen consisted of CD4+ or CD8+ T cells sorted from blood, obtained in a trial of the OX40 agonist ivuxolimab. These receptors came from an adult with an advanced solid tumor such as melanoma, head and neck, liver or kidney cancer.

The genes are TRBV19 and TRBJ2-5; 7 bases match TRBD2. Germline lookup yields CDR1 LNHDA and CDR2 SQIVND (reference sequence). Trimming removed 6 bases from V and 1 base from J; junction bases left unmatched: 5. The CDR3 contains 14 residues. CDR3 amino acids: CASSQPSGQETQYF. CDR3 in DNA: TGTGCCAGTAGCCAGCCTAGCGGCCAAGAGACCCAGTACTTC.

The V and J genes are TRBV19 and TRBJ2-1, with D possibly TRBD2 on 5 matching bases. Between the trimmed V and J ends, which lost 4 bases and 2 bases, there was a span of 21 bases. The CDR3 spans 18 residues. Germline assignment: CDR1 LNHDA and CDR2 SQIVND (reference sequence). CDR3 sequence (DNA): TGTGCCAGTAGTACTACCCCAAGAGTGACCGGGGCCTACAATGAGCAGTTCTTC. Protein: CASSTTPRVTGAYNEQFF.

The V gene is TRBV29-1, the J gene TRBJ2-2; weak D call: TRBD1 (6 bases). The CDR3 extends over 14 amino acids. The ends were cut back, 6 bases at V and 8 bases at J, with 19 bases in the middle. Germline CDR1 and CDR2: SQVTM and ANQGSEA. CDR3 sequence (DNA): TGCAGCGTCCTGTCGGGACACAGGGCAGGGGAGCTGTTTTTT. Protein sequence: CSVLSGHRAGELFF.

The V gene is TRBV19, the J gene TRBJ2-5, with D perhaps TRBD1 or TRBD2 (5 bases each). The CDR3 is 14 residues long. Germline V gives CDR1 LNHDA, CDR2 SQIVND (reference sequence). The V gene lost 6 bases and the J gene lost 2 bases, with 13 bases spanning the gap. CDR3 sequence reads: CASSQEGWQETQYF. In nucleotides, the CDR3 is TGTGCCAGTAGCCAAGAGGGGTGGCAAGAGACCCAGTACTTC.

The chain joins TRBV6-1 to TRBJ1-4, with D perhaps TRBD1 (6 bases). Trimming removed 1 base at V and 6 bases at J, with 12 bases between. This CDR3 is built from 15 residues. Germline V gene lookup returns CDR1 MNHNS and CDR2 SASEGT. The CDR3 is CASSEVGQWDEKLFF. For the CDR3, the DNA is TGTGCCAGCAGTGAAGTCGGACAGTGGGATGAAAAACTGTTTTTT.

This chain joins TRBV28 and TRBJ2-5; TRBD1 agrees at 10 bases. The germline gives CDR1 MDHEN, CDR2 SYDVKM. This CDR3 region has 15 residues. J lost 5 bases, V lost 5 bases, and 8 bases had no gene match. The CDR3 sequence: CASSTPGTGVETQYF. The CDR3 nucleotides read TGTGCCAGCAGTACCCCCGGGACAGGGGTGGAGACCCAGTACTTC.

J is TRBJ2-3 and V is TRBV5-1; D gene ambiguous. V lost 1 base, J lost 6 bases, and 12 bases lay in between. Germline CDR1 reads SGHRS; CDR2 reads YFSETQ. This CDR3 has 14 residues. This CDR3 is CASSLNVRADTQYF. The CDR3 DNA follows: TGCGCCAGCAGCTTGAATGTACGGGCGGATACGCAGTATTTT.

This clone was found a few times. This chain links TRBV28 with TRBJ1-3, with D uncertain. V lost 6 bases, J lost 0 bases, and 15 bases lay in between. The CDR3 extends over 16 amino acids. CDR1 is MDHEN, CDR2 SYDVKM, per germline. CDR3 bases: TGTGCCAGCAGGACCCCGGAGTTGACCTCTGGAAACACCATATATTTT. Its translation is CASRTPELTSGNTIYF. The whole variable domain, remainder taken from reference TRBV28 and TRBJ1-3, is DVKVTQSSRYLVKRTGEKVFLECVQDMDHENMFWYRQDPGLGLRLIYFSYDVKMKEKGDIPEGYSVSREKKERFSLILESASTNQTSMYLCASRTPELTSGNTIYFGEGSWLTVV.

V and J are TRBV19 and TRBJ1-5; 11 positions match TRBD1. Trimming cost V 7 bases and J 4 bases; bases outside gene matches: 6. Germline V gene lookup returns CDR1 LNHDA and CDR2 SQIVND (reference sequence). The CDR3 loop spans 15 amino acids. The CDR3 DNA reads TGTGCCAGTATAGGGGACAGGGGGGATAATCAGCCCCAGCATTTT. It is translated as CASIGDRGDNQPQHF.

This clone appeared a single time. The chain recombines TRBV2 with TRBJ2-7; D is unresolved. Germline CDR1 reads SNHLY; CDR2 reads FYNNEI. This CDR3 has 14 amino acids. The V and J ends lost 4 bases and 6 bases respectively, with 16 bases between them. The CDR3 DNA is TGTGCCAGCAGTGTTTACGCCCCTTCTGGCGAGCAGTACTTC. Translating it yields CASSVYAPSGEQYF.

V is TRBV19 and J is TRBJ2-3, with D tentatively TRBD1 (5 bases). The CDR3 runs to 14 residues. With 10 bases removed from V and 0 bases from J, the gap between germline ends came to 14 bases. From germline, CDR1 is LNHDA and CDR2 SQIVND (reference sequence). CDR3 DNA: TGTGCCACAGGGCAGGGCCCCAGCACAGATACGCAGTATTTT. Amino acids: CATGQGPSTDTQYF.

The chain joins TRBV27 to TRBJ1-1, with D uncertain. Germline V gene sequence: CDR1 MNHEY, CDR2 SMNVEV (reference sequence). V was clipped by 7 bases and J by 1 base, with 13 bases between them. CDR3 length equals 14 residues. The CDR3 DNA sequence: TGTGCCAGCAAAGGTCGGGAAAAGAACACTGAAGCTTTCTTT. This translates into CASKGREKNTEAFF.

This clone was found a few times. The V and J genes are TRBV28 and TRBJ1-5; D gene uncertain. Germline V gene data show CDR1 as MDHEN and CDR2 as SYDVKM. Trimming cost V 7 bases and J 7 bases, with 14 bases left between them. There are 13 residues in the CDR3. The CDR3 DNA reads as TGTGCCAGCATTTCCGGCTTGGGGCAGCCCCAGCATTTT. Protein product: CASISGLGQPQHF.

The CDR3 is CASSFGQGDYGYTF. The CDR3 DNA reads as TGCGCCAGCAGCTTCGGACAGGGAGACTATGGCTACACCTTC. The chain carries TRBV5-1 and TRBJ1-2, with 8 positions matching TRBD1. After removal of 2 bases from V and 3 bases from J, the junction contained 3 bases not matched to a gene. The length of the CDR3 is 14 residues. Germline values: CDR1 SGHRS, CDR2 YFSETQ. The full variable domain, in which reference TRBV5-1 and TRBJ1-2 provide the parts outside the CDR3, is KAGVTQTPRYLIKTRGQQVTLSCSPISGHRSVSWYQQTPGQGLQFLFEYFSETQRNKGNFPGRFSGRQFSNSRSEMNVSTLELGDSALYLCASSFGQGDYGYTFGSGTRLTVV.

J is TRBJ2-7 and V is TRBV28; D remains ambiguous. Trimming shortened V by 2 bases and J by 3 bases, and 8 bases separated the two germline ends. Germline CDR1 and CDR2: MDHEN and SYDVKM. CDR3 length: 13 residues. CDR3 amino acids: CASSLGSFYEQYF. The CDR3 region has the DNA TGTGCCAGCAGTTTAGGCTCCTTCTACGAGCAGTACTTC.

The chain employs TRBV28 and TRBJ2-1, with 7 bases fitting TRBD1. CDR1 and CDR2 from the germline V gene are MDHEN and SYDVKM. The trim removed 7 bases at V and 2 bases at J, leaving 8 bases unmatched. The CDR3 length is 15 residues. The CDR3 DNA is TGTGCCAGCACCCCCGACAGGGAAACCTACAATGAGCAGTTCTTC. Encoded protein: CASTPDRETYNEQFF.

This sequence joins TRBV27 and TRBJ1-1; no reliable D call. This CDR3 comprises 17 residues. V was pared by 2 bases and J by 0 bases, with 16 bases between. CDR1 is MNHEY, CDR2 SMNVEV, per germline (reference sequence). CDR3 loop: CASSLRAPGFLNTEAFF. In nucleotides, the CDR3 is TGTGCCAGCAGTTTACGGGCCCCGGGGTTTTTGAACACTGAAGCTTTCTTT.

V usage is TRBV28 and J usage is TRBJ1-6; TRBD1 matches 8 bases. This CDR3 has 12 residues. The germline V gene has CDR1 MDHEN and CDR2 SYDVKM. Losses at the gene ends were 6 bases for V and 10 bases for J; bases not matched to a gene: 2. The CDR3 DNA reads TGTGCCAGCAGGCAGGGGGCCTCACCCCTCCACTTT. Protein sequence: CASRQGASPLHF.

The chain employs TRBV28 and TRBJ1-2; 7 nucleotides agree with TRBD1. V lost 6 bases to trimming and J lost 7 bases; unmatched junction nucleotides: 11. The CDR3 covers 14 residues. Germline CDR1 reads MDHEN; CDR2 reads SYDVKM. CDR3 in DNA: TGTGCCAGCAGACAACCGGGACAGTGGTCTGGCTACACCTTC. Translation: CASRQPGQWSGYTF.

This clone was recorded at least ten times. The junction departs from the called germline gene at one end, perhaps through a read error. V and J are TRBV7-7 and TRBJ2-3; tentatively, D is TRBD2 (5 bases). Per germline, CDR1 SSHAT and CDR2 FNYEAQ (reference sequence). The CDR3 loop spans 13 amino acids. CDR3 nucleotide sequence: TGTGCTAGCAGCTTAGCTCGGGAAGATACGCAGTATTTT. It codes for CASSLAREDTQYF.

V gene TRBV5-1 combines with J gene TRBJ2-7, with TRBD2 identical over 7 bases. The CDR3 spans 14 residues. Germline V CDR1 and CDR2: SGHRS, YFSETQ. Losses at the gene ends were 4 bases for V and 7 bases for J; bases not matched to a gene: 11. In DNA, the CDR3 is TGCGCCAGCAGCCTAGACCCCGGAGCGGGGGAGCAGTACTTC. Protein: CASSLDPGAGEQYF.

The chain carries TRBV11-2 and TRBJ2-1; D may be TRBD2 (5 bases). Trimming took off 5 bases at V and 5 bases at J, with 10 bases between the two ends. This CDR3 comprises 13 residues. CDR1 and CDR2 from the germline V gene are SGHAT and FQNNGV. The CDR3 sequence: CASSTRQNNEQFF. The CDR3 DNA follows: TGTGCCAGCAGCACTAGACAAAACAATGAGCAGTTCTTC. The full variable domain, its missing parts supplied by reference TRBV11-2 and TRBJ2-1, is EAGVAQSPRYKIIEKRQSVAFWCNPISGHATLYWYQQILGQGPKLLIQFQNNGVVDDSQLPKDRFSAERLKGVDSTLKIQPAKLEDSAVYLCASSTRQNNEQFFGPGTRLTVL.

This clone was counted a single time. The V and J genes are TRBV2 and TRBJ2-3; 9 bases align to TRBD2. CDR1 is SNHLY and CDR2 is FYNNEI in the germline V gene. V dropped 6 bases and J dropped 4; count of bases not matched to a gene: 5. The CDR3 is 14 residues long. In nucleotides, the CDR3 is TGTGCCAGCAGAATGGGGACTAGCTCAGATACGCAGTATTTT. It specifies CASRMGTSSDTQYF.

The J gene is TRBJ2-1, the V gene TRBV2; D gene ambiguous. Germline CDR1 is SNHLY and CDR2 is FYNNEI. The CDR3 totals 13 residues. V was clipped by 7 bases and J by 9 bases, with 16 bases between them. The CDR3, as DNA: TGTGCCAGCATGGCATCCCCGGGCTTTGAGCAGTTCTTC. Amino acids: CASMASPGFEQFF.